The rows below give T cell receptor beta chains drawn from one sample of a study of T cell repertoires in cytomegalovirus infection. Each CDR3 protein is one row after TCRdb ran MiXCR on the reads. Of 150,000 to 200,000 distinct CDR3 sequences listed, 28% were seen once; the top ten hold 31%. Sequencing was done on a sample of PBMCs. The origin of the receptors is a human donor in good health (CMV status not recorded). Some clones in this sample may be carry-over from other donors' samples. Both conserved end residues are part of each CDR3. The order of the fields is D gene, CDR3 length, clone size, V gene, J gene, CDR3 protein, CDR3 DNA. A D gene is named only where the DNA matches it firmly. The size entry is marked missing in some rows and otherwise reads once, few, many or a size class.

TRBD2	10	few	TRBV29-1	TRBJ2-7	CSALASEQYF	TGCAGCGCACTAGCGTCCGAGCAGTACTTC
-	13	-	TRBV5-5	TRBJ2-7	CASSLLLSYEQYF	TGTGCCAGCAGCTTGCTCCTCTCCTACGAGCAGTACTTC
-	15	-	TRBV6-6	TRBJ2-7	CASSYATGNIYEQYF	TGTGCCAGCAGTTACGCAACAGGGAACATCTACGAGCAGTACTTC
-	15	few	TRBV2	TRBJ2-5	CASRGLGAYQETQYF	TGTGCCAGCAGGGGATTAGGGGCCTACCAAGAGACCCAGTACTTC
TRBD1	14	-	TRBV29-1	TRBJ2-5	CSVDQGTAGESQYF	TGCAGCGTTGATCAGGGGACAGCCGGGGAGTCCCAGTACTTC
TRBD1	15	many	TRBV7-2	TRBJ2-3	CASSQQGQAPDTQYF	TGTGCCAGCAGCCAACAAGGACAGGCGCCAGATACGCAGTATTTT
-	12	many	TRBV7-2	TRBJ1-2	CASSPAVNGYTF	TGTGCCAGCAGCCCCGCGGTAAATGGCTACACCTTC
TRBD2	17	-	TRBV6-2/TRBV6-3	TRBJ2-3	CASSFYPNRGVTDTQYF	TGTGCCAGCAGTTTTTATCCCAATCGGGGGGTCACAGATACGCAGTATTTT
-	15	-	TRBV4-1	TRBJ1-3	CASSQDGGGGNTIYF	TGCGCCAGCAGCCAAGATGGAGGAGGTGGAAACACCATATATTTT
TRBD1	20	few	TRBV7-2	TRBJ2-5	CASSLKGSPGGARNQETQYF	TGTGCCAGCAGCTTAAAGGGCAGTCCAGGGGGCGCGAGGAACCAAGAGACCCAGTACTTC
-	14	many	TRBV7-2	TRBJ2-7	CASSLVPGIYEQYF	TGTGCCAGCAGCTTAGTCCCGGGGATCTACGAGCAGTACTTC
TRBD2	16	many	TRBV20-1	TRBJ2-2	CSARDPLAGDTGELFF	TGCAGTGCTAGAGATCCGCTAGCGGGGGACACCGGGGAGCTGTTTTTT
TRBD1	17	few	TRBV29-1	TRBJ1-2	CSVEDLRTGRGMYGYTF	TGCAGCGTTGAAGATCTAAGGACAGGGAGGGGCATGTATGGCTACACCTTC
TRBD1	13	-	TRBV14	TRBJ2-1	CASRRQGGDEQFF	TGTGCCAGCAGGCGACAGGGGGGTGATGAGCAGTTCTTC
TRBD2	15	many	TRBV7-2	TRBJ2-1	CASSLYGGARNEQFF	TGTGCCAGCAGCTTATACGGGGGGGCTCGCAATGAGCAGTTCTTC
-	15	few	TRBV10-2	TRBJ2-5	CASSESKRYQETQYF	TGCGCCAGCAGTGAGTCGAAGAGGTACCAAGAGACCCAGTACTTC
-	11	-	TRBV6-1	TRBJ2-7	CASSEAYEQYF	TGTGCCAGCAGTGAAGCCTACGAGCAGTACTTC
-	13	-	TRBV15	TRBJ2-7	CATSRVGDYEQYF	TGTGCCACCAGCAGAGTCGGAGATTACGAGCAGTACTTC
-	15	many	TRBV11-1	TRBJ1-5	CASSLEGRENQPQHF	TGTGCCAGCAGCTTAGAAGGACGGGAGAATCAGCCCCAGCATTTT
-	15	-	TRBV3-1	TRBJ2-3	CASSQDWGSTDTQYF	TGTGCCAGCAGCCAAGATTGGGGCAGCACAGATACGCAGTATTTT
-	15	-	TRBV28	TRBJ1-3	CASSSPDSSGNTIYF	TGTGCCAGCAGTTCCCCGGACAGCTCTGGAAACACCATATATTTT
-	14	-	TRBV28	TRBJ1-2	CASSPYGTPGSYTF	TGTGCCAGCAGTCCCTATGGGACCCCAGGGAGCTACACCTTC
-	14	-	TRBV3-1	TRBJ1-4	CASSLSDTEEKLFF	TGTGCCAGCAGTCTTTCGGACACGGAAGAAAAACTGTTTTTT
TRBD1	15	-	TRBV6-1	TRBJ2-2	CATRERDRGPGELFF	TGTGCCACCAGGGAAAGGGACAGGGGACCCGGGGAGCTGTTTTTT
-	12	-	TRBV6-2/TRBV6-3	TRBJ1-1	CASSYGGSEAFF	TGTGCCAGCAGTTACGGGGGCTCGGAAGCTTTCTTT
-	13	many	TRBV7-2	TRBJ1-5	CASSFGDNQPQHF	TGTGCCAGCAGCTTTGGGGATAATCAGCCCCAGCATTTT
-	14	-	TRBV25-1	TRBJ1-5	CASTPGGGMEPQHF	TGTGCCAGCACTCCAGGCGGGGGGATGGAGCCCCAGCATTTT
-	16	few	TRBV6-5	TRBJ1-2	CASSYSSGDGAGGYTF	TGTGCCAGCAGTTACTCCAGCGGGGACGGAGCGGGTGGCTACACCTTC
-	17	few	TRBV15	TRBJ2-3	CATSRAVTGHSTDTQYF	TGTGCCACCAGCAGAGCCGTGACAGGCCATAGCACAGATACGCAGTATTTT
-	13	-	TRBV2	TRBJ2-5	CASSVDSRETQYF	TGTGCCAGCAGCGTTGACAGCCGAGAGACCCAGTACTTC
TRBD1	15	few	TRBV10-3	TRBJ1-4	CAISTGQDPNEKLFF	TGTGCCATCAGTACGGGACAGGACCCTAATGAAAAACTGTTTTTT
-	15	-	TRBV18	TRBJ2-3	CASSPRDISPNTQYF	TGTGCCAGCTCACCGAGGGACATCTCGCCAAATACGCAGTATTTT
TRBD2	16	few	TRBV6-2/TRBV6-3	TRBJ2-3	CASSPPAGVSTDTQYF	TGTGCCAGCAGTCCCCCCGCGGGGGTCAGCACAGATACGCAGTATTTT
-	13	once	TRBV12-3/TRBV12-4	TRBJ2-2	CASCFQDTGELFF	TGTGCCAGCTGTTTTCAGGACACCGGGGAGCTGTTTTTT
-	16	many	TRBV7-2	TRBJ1-6	CASSLLYRDSGPPLHF	TGTGCCAGCAGCTTACTCTACCGGGACTCGGGACCACCCCTCCACTTT
TRBD1	15	few	TRBV12-3/TRBV12-4	TRBJ1-1	CASSPGQGPNTEAFF	TGTGCCAGCAGCCCTGGACAGGGTCCGAACACTGAAGCTTTCTTT
TRBD1	15	few	TRBV19	TRBJ1-1	CASSNGDRGNTEAFF	TGTGCCAGTAGTAATGGGGACAGGGGGAACACTGAAGCTTTCTTT
-	11	-	TRBV20-1	TRBJ2-4	CSLLAKNIQYF	TGCAGCTTGCTAGCCAAAAACATTCAGTACTTC
TRBD1	15	few	TRBV7-2	TRBJ1-4	CASSPDRGWNEKLFF	TGTGCCAGCAGCCCGGACAGGGGATGGAATGAAAAACTGTTTTTT
-	16	many	TRBV4-1	TRBJ1-1	CASSQDGPSGPTEAFF	TGCGCCAGCAGCCAAGATGGCCCCTCCGGTCCGACTGAAGCTTTCTTT
-	13	-	TRBV2	TRBJ2-3	CASKTQGTDTQYF	TGTGCCAGCAAAACCCAGGGAACAGATACGCAGTATTTT
-	12	-	TRBV7-8	TRBJ2-3	CASSPHSRTQYF	TGTGCCAGCAGCCCCCATTCGAGAACGCAGTATTTT
TRBD1	14	many	TRBV7-3	TRBJ1-2	CASSRGQGYYGYTF	TGTGCCAGCAGCCGGGGACAGGGGTACTATGGCTACACCTTC
-	13	few	TRBV29-1	TRBJ1-2	CSVEGDTRNGYTF	TGCAGCGTTGAGGGGGACACCAGGAATGGCTACACCTTC
TRBD1	15	few	TRBV7-2	TRBJ2-2	CASSLDRGQAGELFF	TGTGCCAGCAGTCTTGACAGGGGGCAGGCCGGGGAGCTGTTTTTT
-	14	many	TRBV7-6	TRBJ1-2	CASRRDTDQSGYTF	TGTGCCAGCAGACGGGACACCGACCAAAGTGGCTACACCTTC
-	14	-	TRBV20-1	TRBJ2-3	CSARRAGVTDTQYF	TGCAGTGCTAGAAGGGCAGGGGTCACAGATACGCAGTATTTT
-	13	-	TRBV11-2	TRBJ1-5	CASSLNREQPQHF	TGTGCCAGCAGCTTAAATAGGGAACAGCCCCAGCATTTT
TRBD1	15	few	TRBV2	TRBJ1-2	CASSATGTAGGGYTF	TGTGCCAGCAGTGCGACAGGGACTGCCGGGGGTGGCTACACCTTC
-	15	few	TRBV5-6	TRBJ2-3	CASSGRRVGTDTQYF	TGTGCCAGCAGTGGGAGACGAGTCGGCACAGATACGCAGTATTTT
TRBD1	15	-	TRBV7-9	TRBJ2-1	CASSTRTGTYNEQFF	TGTGCCAGCAGCACCCGGACAGGGACCTACAATGAGCAGTTCTTC
-	16	-	TRBV11-2	TRBJ1-1	CASSLGGLGQNTEAFF	TGTGCCAGCAGCTTAGGTGGGTTAGGACAGAACACTGAAGCTTTCTTT
-	16	-	TRBV20-1	TRBJ1-4	CSASKTSEGPNEKLFF	TGCAGTGCTAGTAAAACTTCCGAGGGGCCTAATGAAAAACTGTTTTTT
TRBD1	15	-	TRBV4-1	TRBJ2-7	CASSQRDSLDYEQYF	TGCGCCAGCAGCCAACGGGACAGCCTAGATTACGAGCAGTACTTC
-	11	-	TRBV28	TRBJ1-3	CASSFGDTIYF	TGTGCCAGCAGTTTCGGAGACACCATATATTTT
-	14	few	TRBV18	TRBJ2-7	CASSPGLSSYEQYF	TGTGCCAGCTCCCCGGGACTTAGTTCCTACGAGCAGTACTTC
-	13	-	TRBV20-1	TRBJ2-7	CSAGGRSSYEQYF	TGCAGTGCTGGTGGTAGGAGCTCCTACGAGCAGTACTTC